A selection of T cell receptor beta chains follows, all from one sample in a study of T cell responses to AZD1222 COVID-19 vaccine. Sequenced by immunoSEQ multiplex PCR; TCRdb stores in-frame clones only, minus some. The repertoire consists of roughly 120,000 clones, with less than 95% occurring once and the leading ten covering 2.9%. Sequenced material: peripheral blood, taken 28 days after the second AZD1222 dose. The receptors shown here come from an adult who received the AZD1222 COVID-19 vaccine. The CDR3 runs from the conserved cysteine through the conserved F or W. D genes are given only for firm matches. Clone size appears in some rows only: once, few, many, or a class for an expanded clone.

V gene	J gene	clone size	D gene	CDR3 DNA	CDR3 protein
TRBV4-1	TRBJ1-1	.	.	TGCGCCAGCAGCCAAGAGCGGACTGAAGCTTTCTTT	CASSQERTEAFF
TRBV28	TRBJ1-5	.	.	TGTGCCAGCAGTTTTTGGCCTCGGACCTCTGGGGGGTCCTGGCCCCAGCATTTT	CASSFWPRTSGGSWPQHF
TRBV3-1/TRBV3-2	TRBJ1-6	once	.	TGTGCCAGCAGCCTTCTGCCGAGCAATTCACCCCTCCACTTT	CASSLLPSNSPLHF
TRBV9	TRBJ2-2	.	.	TGTGCCAGCAGCCTTAGATCAAGGGACACCCTCACCGGGGAGCTGTTTTTT	CASSLRSRDTLTGELFF
TRBV21-1	TRBJ2-7	.	.	TGTGCCAGCAGCCCCCCCCCTTCGAGCGGTCCGAGCCATGAGCAGTACTTC	CASSPPPSSGPSHEQYF
TRBV6-5	TRBJ1-1	.	.	TGTGCCAGCAGACGGTATGCTGAAGCTTTCTTT	CASRRYAEAFF
TRBV4-1	TRBJ2-6	once	TRBD1	TGCGCCAGCAGCACCTCAGGGGGTTATATGCCCCAACTGGGGGCCAACGTCCTGACTTTC	CASSTSGGYMPQLGANVLTF
TRBV7-5	TRBJ1-2	.	.	TGTGTCAGAAGCCCCCAGGAGGGATCCTATGGCTACACCTTC	CVRSPQEGSYGYTF
TRBV3-1/TRBV3-2	TRBJ1-1	few	TRBD1	TGTGCCAGCAGCGCAGGTGCAGGGGGCGCGAGAACTGAAGCTTTCTTT	CASSAGAGGARTEAFF
TRBV5-1	TRBJ1-1	.	TRBD1	TGCGCCAGCAGGACAGGGATGAACACTGAAGCTTTCTTT	CASRTGMNTEAFF
TRBV18	TRBJ1-6	.	TRBD1	TGTGCCAGCTCACCGGGACAGGGAGGTTCACCCCTCCACTTT	CASSPGQGGSPLHF
TRBV20-1	TRBJ1-2	.	.	TGCAGTGCTAGTTGGGCCGCAAACTATGGCTACACCTTC	CSASWAANYGYTF
TRBV10-3	TRBJ2-5	.	.	TGTGCCATCAGTGAGATTCCGGAGAGGGGGACCCAGTACTTC	CAISEIPERGTQYF
TRBV5-5	TRBJ1-2	.	TRBD1	TGTGCCAGCAGCACTTGGACAGGGGGAGGCTACACCTTC	CASSTWTGGGYTF
TRBV6-5	TRBJ1-2	.	TRBD1	TGTGCCGGAGCAAGACAGGGGCTTTACTATGGCTACACCTTC	CAGARQGLYYGYTF
TRBV27	TRBJ1-1	.	.	TGTGCCAGCACCCGCAGGGCTAGCGGGAACACTGAAGCTTTCTTT	CASTRRASGNTEAFF
TRBV12-3/TRBV12-4	TRBJ1-5	.	.	TGTGCCAGCAGTTTCGGCGATCAGCCCCAGCATTTT	CASSFGDQPQHF
TRBV6-5	TRBJ1-6	.	.	TGTGCCAGCAGTTACATTACAGGCCAGAATTCACCCCTCCACTTT	CASSYITGQNSPLHF
TRBV19	TRBJ1-6	.	.	TGTGCCAGTAGTATGGGACGGACAGATAATTCACCCCTCCACTTT	CASSMGRTDNSPLHF
TRBV7-2	TRBJ1-2	once	.	TGTGCCAGCAGCTCCAGGGAACCCAACATCTATGGCTACACCTTC	CASSSREPNIYGYTF
TRBV25-1	TRBJ1-2	.	TRBD1	TGTGCCAGCAGTGACCTCAGGGGGCTAAACTATGGCTACACCTTC	CASSDLRGLNYGYTF
TRBV3-1/TRBV3-2	TRBJ1-3	few	.	TGTGCCAGCAGCAGACTGATGGGGGTAACTGGAAACACCATATATTTT	CASSRLMGVTGNTIYF
TRBV6-5	TRBJ1-5	.	.	TGTGCCAGCACCCTGGAGTGGCAGGAGAATCAGCCCCAGCATTTT	CASTLEWQENQPQHF
TRBV7-9	TRBJ1-1	.	TRBD1	TGTGCCAGCAGACGATCCCAGGGGGCGAACACTGAAGCTTTCTTT	CASRRSQGANTEAFF
TRBV10-3	TRBJ1-1	once	.	TGTGCCATCAGTGGATCCAGTGACGCTGAAGCTTTCTTT	CAISGSSDAEAFF
TRBV3-1/TRBV3-2	TRBJ2-3	.	.	TGTGCCAGCAGCCCAACCGTACGGGGTGGGGTCACAGATACGCAGTATTTT	CASSPTVRGGVTDTQYF
TRBV5-5	TRBJ2-1	once	.	TGTGCCAGCAGCTTGGTGTCTAGGGCCAATGAGCAGTTCTTC	CASSLVSRANEQFF